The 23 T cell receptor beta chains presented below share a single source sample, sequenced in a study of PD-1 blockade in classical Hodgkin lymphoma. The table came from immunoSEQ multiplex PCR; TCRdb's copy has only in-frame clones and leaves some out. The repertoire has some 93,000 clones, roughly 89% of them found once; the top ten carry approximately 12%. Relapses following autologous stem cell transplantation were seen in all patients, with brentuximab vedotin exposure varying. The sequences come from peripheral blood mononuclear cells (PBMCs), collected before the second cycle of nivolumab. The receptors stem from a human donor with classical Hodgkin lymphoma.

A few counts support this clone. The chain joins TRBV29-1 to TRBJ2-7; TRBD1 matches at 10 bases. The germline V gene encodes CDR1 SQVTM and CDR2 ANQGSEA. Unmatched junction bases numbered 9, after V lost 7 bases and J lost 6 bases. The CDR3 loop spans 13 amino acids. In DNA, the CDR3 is TGCAGCGCAGCAAGACAGGGGGCTGGCGAGCAGTACTTC. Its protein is CSAARQGAGEQYF.

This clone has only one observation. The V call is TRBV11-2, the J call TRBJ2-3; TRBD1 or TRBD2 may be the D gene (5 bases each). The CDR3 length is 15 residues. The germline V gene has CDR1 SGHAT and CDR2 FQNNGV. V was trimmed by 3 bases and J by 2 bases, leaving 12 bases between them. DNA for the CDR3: TGTGCCAGCAGCTTGGGACCCCGGTACACAGATACGCAGTATTTT. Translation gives CASSLGPRYTDTQYF.

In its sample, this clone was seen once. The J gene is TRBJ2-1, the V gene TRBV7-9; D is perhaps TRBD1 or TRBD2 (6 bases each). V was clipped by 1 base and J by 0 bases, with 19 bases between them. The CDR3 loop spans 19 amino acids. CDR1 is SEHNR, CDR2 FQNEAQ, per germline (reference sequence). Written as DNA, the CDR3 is TGTGCCAGCAGCTTAGGACAGGCCGGGACTCATAGCTCCTACAATGAGCAGTTCTTC. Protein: CASSLGQAGTHSSYNEQFF.

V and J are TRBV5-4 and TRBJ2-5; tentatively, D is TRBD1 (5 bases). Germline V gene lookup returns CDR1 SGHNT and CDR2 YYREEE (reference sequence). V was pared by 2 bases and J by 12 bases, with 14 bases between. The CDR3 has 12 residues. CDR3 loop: CASSLDSAREYF. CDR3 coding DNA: TGTGCCAGCAGCTTAGACAGCGCGCGTGAGTACTTC.

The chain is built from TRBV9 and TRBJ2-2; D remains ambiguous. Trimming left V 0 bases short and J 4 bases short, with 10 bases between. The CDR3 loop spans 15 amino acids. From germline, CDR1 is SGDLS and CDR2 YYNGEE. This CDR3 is CASSVEGDGTGELFF. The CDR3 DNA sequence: TGTGCCAGCAGCGTAGAGGGCGATGGCACCGGGGAGCTGTTTTTT.

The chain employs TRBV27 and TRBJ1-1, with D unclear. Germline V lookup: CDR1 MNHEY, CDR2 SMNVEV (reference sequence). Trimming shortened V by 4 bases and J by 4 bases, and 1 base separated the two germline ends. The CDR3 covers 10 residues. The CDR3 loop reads CASSSTEAFF. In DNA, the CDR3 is TGTGCCAGCAGTTCCACTGAAGCTTTCTTT.

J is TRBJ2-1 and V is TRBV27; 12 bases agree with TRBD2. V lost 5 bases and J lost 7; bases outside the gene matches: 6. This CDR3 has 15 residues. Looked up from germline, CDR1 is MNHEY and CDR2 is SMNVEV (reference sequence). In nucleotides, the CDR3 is TGTGCCAGCAGTCCCCTAGCGGGAGGGCCGAATGAGCAGTTCTTC. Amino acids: CASSPLAGGPNEQFF.

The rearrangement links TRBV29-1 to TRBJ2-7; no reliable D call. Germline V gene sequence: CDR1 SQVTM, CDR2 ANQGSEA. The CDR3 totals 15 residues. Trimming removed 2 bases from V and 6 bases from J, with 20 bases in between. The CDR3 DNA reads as TGCAGCGTTGAATCTGGCCAGTACAGCCCTAGCGAGCAGTACTTC. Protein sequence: CSVESGQYSPSEQYF.

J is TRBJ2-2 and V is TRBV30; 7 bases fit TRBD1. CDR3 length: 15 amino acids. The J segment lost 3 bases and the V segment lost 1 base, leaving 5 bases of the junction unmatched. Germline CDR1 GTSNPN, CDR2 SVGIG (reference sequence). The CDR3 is CAWSGGGHYTGELFF. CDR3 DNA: TGTGCCTGGAGTGGAGGGGGCCACTACACCGGGGAGCTGTTTTTT. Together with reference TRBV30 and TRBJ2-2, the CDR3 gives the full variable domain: SQTIHQWPATLVQPVGSPLSLECTVEGTSNPNLYWYRQAAGRGLQLLFYSVGIGQISSEVPQNLSASRPQDRQFILSSKKLLLSDSGFYLCAWSGGGHYTGELFFGEGSRLTVL.

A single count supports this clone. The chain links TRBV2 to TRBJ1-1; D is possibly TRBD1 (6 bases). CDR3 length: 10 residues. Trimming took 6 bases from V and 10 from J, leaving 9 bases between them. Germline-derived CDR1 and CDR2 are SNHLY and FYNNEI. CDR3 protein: CASSGGRAFF. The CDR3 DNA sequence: TGTGCCAGCAGCGGGGGCAGAGCTTTCTTT.

The CDR3 here is CASSPTATTHNTEAFF. The CDR3, as DNA: TGTGCCAGCAGCCCGACGGCCACAACCCATAACACTGAAGCTTTCTTT. V usage is TRBV11-2 and J usage is TRBJ1-1; D is undetermined. Trimming shortened V by 5 bases and J by 2 bases, and 18 bases separated the two germline ends. CDR3 length: 16 amino acids. In germline, CDR1 is SGHAT, CDR2 FQNNGV.

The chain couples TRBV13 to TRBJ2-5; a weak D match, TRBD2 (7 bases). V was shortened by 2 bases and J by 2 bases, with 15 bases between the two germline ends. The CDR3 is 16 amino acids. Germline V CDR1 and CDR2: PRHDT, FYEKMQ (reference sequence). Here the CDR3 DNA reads TGTGCCAGCAGCTTAAAAGGGGGGGGCCGACAAGAGACCCAGTACTTC. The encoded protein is CASSLKGGGRQETQYF.

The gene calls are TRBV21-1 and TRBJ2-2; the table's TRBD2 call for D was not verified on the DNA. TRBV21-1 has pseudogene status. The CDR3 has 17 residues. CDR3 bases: TGTGCCAGCAGCATCCCCGGAGGGGTGTCGAACACCGGGGAGCTGTTTTTT. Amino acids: CASSIPGGVSNTGELFF.

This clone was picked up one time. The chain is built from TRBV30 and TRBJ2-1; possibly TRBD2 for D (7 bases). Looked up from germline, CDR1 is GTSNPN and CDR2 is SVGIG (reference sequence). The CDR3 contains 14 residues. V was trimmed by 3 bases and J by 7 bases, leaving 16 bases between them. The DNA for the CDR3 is TGTGCCTGGAGCGGGGGGCGGGAGACGAATGAGCAGTTCTTC. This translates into CAWSGGRETNEQFF.

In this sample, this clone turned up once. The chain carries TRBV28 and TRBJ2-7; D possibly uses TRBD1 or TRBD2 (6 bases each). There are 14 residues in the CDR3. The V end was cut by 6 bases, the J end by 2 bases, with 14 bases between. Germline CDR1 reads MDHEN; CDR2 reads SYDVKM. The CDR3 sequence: CASSGGGITYEQYF. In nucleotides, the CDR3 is TGTGCCAGCAGCGGAGGGGGTATTACCTACGAGCAGTACTTC. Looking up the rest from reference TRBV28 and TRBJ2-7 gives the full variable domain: DVKVTQSSRYLVKRTGEKVFLECVQDMDHENMFWYRQDPGLGLRLIYFSYDVKMKEKGDIPEGYSVSREKKERFSLILESASTNQTSMYLCASSGGGITYEQYFGPGTRLTVT.

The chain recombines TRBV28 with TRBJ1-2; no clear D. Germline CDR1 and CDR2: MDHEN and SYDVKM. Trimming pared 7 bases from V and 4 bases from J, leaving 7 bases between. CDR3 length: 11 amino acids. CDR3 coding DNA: TGTGCCAGCAAGGAACTCTATGGCTACACCTTC. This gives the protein CASKELYGYTF.

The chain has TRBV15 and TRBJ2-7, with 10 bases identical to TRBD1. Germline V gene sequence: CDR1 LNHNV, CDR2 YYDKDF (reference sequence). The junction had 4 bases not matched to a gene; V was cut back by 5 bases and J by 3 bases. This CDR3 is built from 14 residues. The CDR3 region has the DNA TGTGCCACCAGCGGCGGGACAGGGGTCTACGAGCAGTACTTC. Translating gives CATSGGTGVYEQYF.

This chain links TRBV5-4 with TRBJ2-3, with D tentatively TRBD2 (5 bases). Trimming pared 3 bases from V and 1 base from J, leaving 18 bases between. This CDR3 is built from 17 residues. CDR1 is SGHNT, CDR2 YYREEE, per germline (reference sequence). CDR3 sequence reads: CASSSHTGLARTDTQYF. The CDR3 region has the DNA TGTGCCAGCAGCTCCCATACTGGGCTAGCCCGCACAGATACGCAGTATTTT.

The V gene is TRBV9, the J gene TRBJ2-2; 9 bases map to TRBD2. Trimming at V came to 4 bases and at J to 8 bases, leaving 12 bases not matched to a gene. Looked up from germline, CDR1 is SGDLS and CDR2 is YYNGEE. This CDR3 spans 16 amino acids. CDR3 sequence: CASSPGGSGRSGELFF. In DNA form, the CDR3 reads TGTGCCAGCAGCCCCGGGGGTAGCGGGAGATCGGGGGAGCTGTTTTTT.

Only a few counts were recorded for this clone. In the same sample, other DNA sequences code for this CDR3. The CDR3, as DNA: TGCAGCGTTGCAGGGGGCACAACTAATGAAAAACTGTTTTTT. Translating it yields CSVAGGTTNEKLFF. V gene TRBV29-1 combines with J gene TRBJ1-4; 8 bases fit TRBD1. The CDR3 is 14 amino acids. Germline trimming cut 4 bases from V and 0 bases from J; bases unmatched to any gene: 1. CDR1 is SQVTM, CDR2 ANQGSEA, per germline.

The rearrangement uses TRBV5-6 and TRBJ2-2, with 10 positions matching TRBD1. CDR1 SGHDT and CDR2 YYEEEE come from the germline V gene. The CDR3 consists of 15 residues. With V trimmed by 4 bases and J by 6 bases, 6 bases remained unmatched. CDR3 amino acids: CASSAGTGVSGELFF. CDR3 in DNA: TGTGCCAGCAGCGCAGGGACAGGGGTGTCCGGGGAGCTGTTTTTT.

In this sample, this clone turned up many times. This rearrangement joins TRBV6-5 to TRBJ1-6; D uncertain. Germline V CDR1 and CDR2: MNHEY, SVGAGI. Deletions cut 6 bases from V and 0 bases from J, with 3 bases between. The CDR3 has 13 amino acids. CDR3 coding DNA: TGTGCCAGCAGAGTCTCCTATAATTCACCCCTCCACTTT. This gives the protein CASRVSYNSPLHF.

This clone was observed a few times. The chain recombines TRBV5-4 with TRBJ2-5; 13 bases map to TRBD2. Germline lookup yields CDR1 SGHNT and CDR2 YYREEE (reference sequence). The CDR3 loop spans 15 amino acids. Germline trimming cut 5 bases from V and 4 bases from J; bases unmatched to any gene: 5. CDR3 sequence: CASSTTSGRTETQYF. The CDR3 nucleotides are TGTGCCAGCAGTACGACTAGCGGGAGGACAGAGACCCAGTACTTC. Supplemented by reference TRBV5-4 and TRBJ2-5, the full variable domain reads ETGVTQSPTHLIKTRGQQVTLRCSSQSGHNTVSWYQQALGQGPQFIFQYYREEENGRGNFPPRFSGLQFPNYSSELNVNALELDDSALYLCASSTTSGRTETQYFGPGTRLLVL.